The 12 T cell receptor beta chains reported below all come from one sample, sequenced in a study of T-cell memory formation after mild COVID-19. TCRdb re-called the 5' RACE reads with MiXCR, one entry per CDR3 protein. This table holds tens of thousands of distinct CDR3 sequences, roughly 14% found once. The sample comprised PBMCs or a T cell subset sorted from them (not recorded which). The receptors here all came from an adult woman who had mild COVID-19 (a few samples of this study predate the infection). Cell type and time point are not known.

The chain employs TRBV11-2 and TRBJ2-1; 10 nucleotides align to TRBD2. From germline, CDR1 is SGHAT and CDR2 FQNNGV. Losses at the gene ends were 4 bases for V and 0 bases for J; bases not matched to a gene: 15. CDR3 length: 20 residues. The DNA of the CDR3 is TGTGCCAGCAGCTCTACCGGGACTAGCGCATCTAAGAGCTCCTACAATGAGCAGTTCTTC. Encoded protein: CASSSTGTSASKSSYNEQFF.

The chain carries TRBV3-1 and TRBJ2-7; 7 nucleotides agree with TRBD1. J lost 3 bases, V lost 4 bases, and 6 bases had no gene match. The V gene's germline CDR1 is LGHDT and CDR2 YNNKEL (reference sequence). The CDR3 covers 14 residues. The CDR3 loop reads CASSLSTGSYEQYF. The CDR3 DNA reads TGTGCCAGCAGCCTCTCGACAGGGAGCTACGAGCAGTACTTC.

This clonotype showed up many times. The rearrangement joins TRBV7-9 to TRBJ2-3; 8 bases are shared with TRBD1. Germline CDR1 reads SEHNR; CDR2 reads FQNEAQ (reference sequence). V shed 7 bases and J 3 bases; nucleotides not matched to a gene: 9. This CDR3 has 15 amino acids. The CDR3 is CASNTRDRTTDTQYF. DNA for the CDR3: TGTGCCAGCAACACACGGGACAGGACTACAGATACGCAGTATTTT.

This clonotype showed up just a few times. This CDR3 reads CASTLGTGGREQYF. As DNA, the CDR3 is TGTGCCAGCACCTTAGGGACAGGGGGGCGCGAGCAGTACTTC. The rearrangement joins TRBV12-3 or TRBV12-4 to TRBJ2-7; 11 bases are a match to TRBD1. The J segment lost 6 bases and the V segment lost 7 bases, leaving 8 bases of the junction unmatched. CDR3 length equals 14 residues.

This clonotype came up a few times. V is TRBV2 and J is TRBJ2-1, with 8 nucleotides matching TRBD1. With V trimmed by 7 bases and J by 2 bases, 7 bases remained unmatched. Germline V lookup: CDR1 SNHLY, CDR2 FYNNEI. The CDR3 contains 15 residues. CDR3 in DNA: TGTGCCAGCATGACTGGACAGGGAACCTACAATGAGCAGTTCTTC. It yields the protein CASMTGQGTYNEQFF.

In this sample, this clonotype turned up many times. The rearrangement links TRBV7-6 to TRBJ2-7; unclear D gene. CDR3 length: 15 amino acids. Per the germline V gene, CDR1 is SGHVS and CDR2 is FNYEAQ. Trimming left V 2 bases short and J 6 bases short, with 17 bases between. CDR3 amino acids: CASSLTPVQWGEQYF. As DNA, the CDR3 is TGTGCCAGCAGCTTAACGCCAGTGCAGTGGGGCGAGCAGTACTTC.

This clonotype has only a few counts. The chain has TRBV15 and TRBJ2-3, with D perhaps being TRBD1 or TRBD2 (5 bases each). The CDR3 has 13 amino acids. V was pared by 0 bases and J by 10 bases, with 11 bases between. Germline V gene lookup returns CDR1 LNHNV and CDR2 YYDKDF (reference sequence). The CDR3 sequence: CATSRDRREPQYF. DNA of the CDR3: TGTGCCACCAGCAGAGACCGCAGGGAGCCGCAGTATTTT.

The V and J genes are TRBV4-1 and TRBJ2-3; TRBD2 matches at 15 bases. CDR1 is MGHRA and CDR2 is YSYEKL in the germline V gene. The length of the CDR3 is 17 residues. J lost 4 bases, V lost 6 bases, and 8 bases had no gene match. This CDR3 is CASRGTSGGSLADTQYF. The CDR3, as DNA: TGCGCCAGCAGGGGGACTAGCGGGGGGTCCCTCGCAGATACGCAGTATTTT.

The chain employs TRBV4-1 and TRBJ2-5; the D is unclear. With 0 bases removed from V and 5 bases from J, the gap between germline ends came to 10 bases. The CDR3 length is 14 residues. CDR1 and CDR2 (germline): MGHRA, YSYEKL. The CDR3 region is CASSQDRVSETQYF. The CDR3 DNA reads as TGCGCCAGCAGCCAAGATCGGGTATCGGAGACCCAGTACTTC.

This chain connects TRBV7-9 to TRBJ2-2, with 14 bases lining up with TRBD2. V was pared by 5 bases and J by 3 bases, with 11 bases of the junction left unmatched. Germline-derived CDR1 and CDR2 are SEHNR and FQNEAQ (reference sequence). CDR3 size: 19 residues. Here the CDR3 DNA reads TGTGCCAGCAGCCCGGCCCCCGGGACTAGCGGGAGCGACACCGGGGAGCTGTTTTTT. Protein product: CASSPAPGTSGSDTGELFF.

This chain connects TRBV4-1 to TRBJ2-3; TRBD2 matches 10 bases. Germline values: CDR1 MGHRA, CDR2 YSYEKL. J was trimmed by 2 bases and V by 0 bases; bases with no gene match: 11. The CDR3 has 19 amino acids. The CDR3 DNA follows: TGCGCCAGCAGCCAAGACTACCAGCGGGGGGGCCTGATCACAGATACGCAGTATTTT. This sequence encodes CASSQDYQRGGLITDTQYF.

J is TRBJ2-3 and V is TRBV9, with a weak D call TRBD1 (5 bases). The germline CDR1 and CDR2 sequences are SGDLS and YYNGEE. The CDR3 is 16 residues long. Between the trimmed V and J ends, which lost 0 bases and 4 bases, there was a span of 15 bases. CDR3: CASSVGGDRLSDTQYF. CDR3 DNA: TGTGCCAGCAGCGTAGGTGGTGACAGACTCTCAGATACGCAGTATTTT.